The rows below give T cell receptor beta chains drawn from one sample of a study of CD8+CD57+ T cells in acquired aplastic anemia. TCRdb re-called the reads with MiXCR, one entry per CDR3 protein. The data contain approximately 99,000 distinct CDR3 sequences, 40% to 65% of them seen just once; the ten biggest clones take up under 35%. Sequencing was carried out using sorted CD4+, CD8+, or CD8+CD57+ T cells (not recorded which) from PBMCs. These receptors originate from a human donor in good health, serving as a control. The CDR3 runs from the conserved cysteine through the conserved F or W. D genes are given only for firm matches. Part of the rows lack a size; the others show once, few, many or a class for expanded clones.

j_call v_call d_call clone_size cdr3_aa cdr3_nt
TRBJ2-3 TRBV24-1 . . CATADGSLTDTQYF TGTGCCACCGCGGACGGATCCCTCACAGATACGCAGTATTTT
TRBJ2-5 TRBV15 TRBD2 . CATSRGGLAGEEAQYF TGTGCCACCAGCAGAGGGGGACTAGCGGGGGAAGAGGCCCAGTACTTC
TRBJ1-1 TRBV6-2/TRBV6-3 . . CASSYRQGEYTEAFF TGTGCCAGCAGTTATCGTCAAGGGGAGTACACTGAAGCTTTCTTT
TRBJ1-1 TRBV19 . many CASSINRSPQSAFF TGTGCCAGTAGTATTAATAGGTCACCCCAGTCAGCTTTCTTT
TRBJ2-7 TRBV7-4 . . CASSSMTSEQYF TGTGCCAGCAGCTCGATGACGAGCGAGCAGTACTTC
TRBJ2-3 TRBV9 TRBD2 many CASSVAGGSTDTQYF TGTGCCAGCAGCGTAGCGGGGGGTAGCACAGATACGCAGTATTTT
TRBJ1-2 TRBV27 TRBD1 few CASSQGGLGSGYTF TGTGCCAGCAGTCAGGGGGGCCTTGGATCTGGCTACACCTTC
TRBJ1-1 TRBV9 . many CASSVGGAMNTEAFF TGTGCCAGCAGCGTAGGGGGGGCCATGAACACTGAAGCTTTCTTT
TRBJ2-5 TRBV24-1 TRBD2 . CATSDPGLGVETQYF TGTGCCACCAGTGATCCGGGACTAGGTGTGGAGACCCAGTACTTC
TRBJ1-2 TRBV24-1 . . CATSESRVEYGYTF TGTGCCACCAGTGAGAGCAGGGTTGAGTATGGCTACACCTTC
TRBJ1-2 TRBV7-9 TRBD1 . CASMIGTGGGYTF TGTGCCAGCATGATAGGGACAGGGGGCGGCTACACCTTC
TRBJ1-2 TRBV9 . . CASTTGDGYTF TGTGCCAGCACCACGGGGGATGGCTACACCTTC
TRBJ2-7 TRBV3-1 . . CASSSDGPYEQYF TGTGCCAGCAGCTCCGACGGGCCCTACGAGCAGTACTTC
TRBJ1-1 TRBV19 . . CASSIGAVNTEAFF TGTGCCAGTAGTATTGGTGCCGTGAACACTGAAGCTTTCTTT
TRBJ2-2 TRBV6-1 TRBD1 few CASSPDRDTGELFF TGTGCCAGCAGTCCCGACAGGGACACCGGGGAGCTGTTTTTT
TRBJ2-1 TRBV4-3 TRBD2 . CASSQDPASGVLEQFF TGCGCCAGCAGCCAAGATCCCGCTAGCGGGGTTTTAGAGCAGTTCTTC
TRBJ1-1 TRBV2 . . CASSLNLQGKAFF TGTGCCAGCAGTTTAAATTTACAGGGAAAAGCTTTCTTT
TRBJ1-5 TRBV14 . many CASSPLGNQPQHF TGTGCCAGCAGCCCCCTGGGAAATCAGCCCCAGCATTTT
TRBJ1-2 TRBV15 TRBD1 . CATSTTGTGIYGYTF TGTGCCACCAGCACCACCGGGACAGGAATCTATGGCTACACCTTC
TRBJ1-5 TRBV19 . few CASGYQPQHF TGTGCCAGTGGATATCAGCCCCAGCATTTT
TRBJ1-3 TRBV7-6 . many CASSSRLGGKKGNTIYF TGTGCCAGCAGCTCTCGCTTAGGTGGGAAAAAAGGAAACACCATATATTTT
TRBJ2-3 TRBV25-1 . few CASSETVPDTQYF TGTGCCAGCAGTGAAACAGTACCAGATACGCAGTATTTT
TRBJ2-1 TRBV27 . many CASSTLDGDNEQFF TGTGCCAGCAGTACCCTCGATGGGGACAATGAGCAGTTCTTC
TRBJ2-6 TRBV20-1 . . CSARTGAGANVLTF TGCAGTGCTAGAACTGGGGCCGGGGCCAACGTCCTGACTTTC
TRBJ2-6 TRBV19 . once CATNRETGANVLTF TGTGCCACAAACAGGGAGACTGGGGCCAACGTCCTGACTTTC
TRBJ2-7 TRBV6-4 TRBD1 many CASSDSGGTGADEQYF TGTGCCAGCAGTGACTCAGGCGGGACAGGGGCGGACGAGCAGTACTTC
TRBJ1-4 TRBV4-3 . many CASSQDSHRGEKLFF TGCGCCAGCAGCCAAGATAGCCATCGAGGGGAAAAACTGTTTTTT
TRBJ2-7 TRBV19 . . CASATGEGYEQYF TGTGCCAGTGCTACAGGGGAGGGTTACGAGCAGTACTTC
TRBJ2-1 TRBV10-3 . few CASSKLNSYNEQFF TGTGCCAGCAGTAAGCTGAATTCCTACAATGAGCAGTTCTTC
TRBJ2-2 TRBV19 TRBD1 few CASRQGWNTGELFF TGTGCCAGTAGACAGGGGTGGAACACCGGGGAGCTGTTTTTT
TRBJ1-5 TRBV19 TRBD1 . CASEQGNYDQPQHF TGTGCCAGTGAACAGGGGAATTACGATCAGCCCCAGCATTTT
TRBJ1-6 TRBV7-2 TRBD1 . CASSSGTDRSPLHF TGTGCCAGCAGCTCCGGGACAGATCGATCACCCCTCCACTTT
TRBJ2-5 TRBV7-8 . . CASSFAYQETQYF TGTGCCAGCAGCTTCGCGTACCAAGAGACCCAGTACTTC
TRBJ1-6 TRBV24-1 . many CATSFPPSHNNSPLHF TGTGCCACCAGTTTCCCCCCATCACACAATAATTCACCCCTCCACTTT
TRBJ2-7 TRBV2 TRBD2 . CAVLAGPYEQYF TGTGCCGTGTTAGCGGGGCCCTACGAGCAGTACTTC
TRBJ2-3 TRBV2 . few CASSIPRDASTDTQYF TGTGCCAGCAGTATACCCCGGGACGCTAGCACAGATACGCAGTATTTT
TRBJ2-7 TRBV6-5 . . CASSYNTAGARKYF TGTGCCAGCAGTTACAACACGGCAGGGGCCCGAAAGTACTTC